What follows are 18 T cell receptor beta chains derived from one specimen sequenced in a study of CD8 T cells in Susac syndrome. Random hexamers were used to reverse transcribe roughly 0.45 to 1 ug of RNA. Each CDR3 protein is one row after TCRdb ran MiXCR on the immunoSEQ multiplex PCR reads. The sample has 100,000 to 150,000 distinct CDR3 sequences, just under 95% seen once. What was sequenced was CD8+ T cells from PBMCs. The receptors were gathered from a human donor with Susac syndrome.

This chain uses TRBV20-1 with TRBJ2-1, with D tentatively TRBD1 (6 bases). The CDR3 has 20 residues. V lost 1 base and J lost 7, with 32 bases in between. Germline CDR1 and CDR2: DFQATT and SNEGSKA (reference sequence). The DNA of the CDR3 is TGCAGTGCTAGAGTGAGTGGGGGCGGGCCAGGCACCAAAGGGCAGAATGAGCAGTTCTTC. It is translated as CSARVSGGGPGTKGQNEQFF.

This chain joins TRBV20-1 and TRBJ1-1; D perhaps matches TRBD1 (6 bases). The CDR3 contains 15 residues. The germline V gene has CDR1 DFQATT and CDR2 SNEGSKA (reference sequence). Trimming pared 4 bases from V and 4 bases from J, leaving 19 bases between. The DNA for the CDR3 is TGCAGTGCTAAGGGACACTCAATTTGGGGCACTGAAGCTTTCTTT. Translating gives CSAKGHSIWGTEAFF.

The chain links TRBV4-3 to TRBJ2-2, with D perhaps matching TRBD1 (5 bases). Trimming took 4 bases from V and 8 from J, leaving 11 bases between them. The V gene's germline CDR1 is LGHNA and CDR2 YSLEER. The CDR3 covers 13 residues. The CDR3 region is CASSPSKGGELFF. DNA of the CDR3: TGCGCCAGCAGCCCCTCCAAGGGGGGGGAGCTGTTTTTT.

V and J are TRBV20-1 and TRBJ2-6; no firm D call. The CDR3 runs to 14 residues. V was trimmed by 3 bases and J by 0 bases, leaving 6 bases between them. The germline CDR1 and CDR2 sequences are DFQATT and SNEGSKA (reference sequence). CDR3 amino acids: CSARGSSGANVLTF. The DNA for the CDR3 is TGCAGTGCTAGGGGTAGCTCTGGGGCCAACGTCCTGACTTTC.

Turning to this clonotype: One end of the junction varies from germline; a read error may be responsible. The chain couples TRBV9 to TRBJ1-1, with a tentative D call TRBD1 (5 bases). The CDR3 extends over 14 amino acids. The germline V gene has CDR1 SGDLS and CDR2 YYNGEE. The CDR3 sequence: CASSPMQGNSEAFF. CDR3 in DNA: TGTGCCAGCAGTCCTATGCAGGGAAACAGTGAAGCTTTCTTT.

This clonotype was seen only once. The chain has TRBV3-1 and TRBJ2-1, with 7 nucleotides matching TRBD2. The length of the CDR3 is 13 residues. Germline CDR1 is LGHDT and CDR2 is YNNKEL (reference sequence). Trimming took 4 bases from V and 8 from J; bases not matched to a gene: 5. CDR3 region: CASSRGLPHEQFF. The CDR3 DNA reads TGTGCCAGCAGCCGGGGACTACCTCATGAGCAGTTCTTC.

V is TRBV27 and J is TRBJ2-7; no clear D. The germline V gene encodes CDR1 MNHEY and CDR2 SMNVEV (reference sequence). Deletions cut 5 bases from V and 5 bases from J, with 10 bases between. The CDR3 is 12 residues long. The CDR3 reads CASSLWGDEQYF. The CDR3 nucleotides read TGTGCCAGCAGTCTGTGGGGTGACGAGCAGTACTTC.

Only one count was recorded for this clonotype. This chain joins TRBV19 and TRBJ2-7; 7 bases align to TRBD2. CDR1 is LNHDA, CDR2 SQIVND, per germline (reference sequence). The CDR3 consists of 13 residues. J lost 2 bases, V lost 4 bases, and 2 bases had no gene match. CDR3 DNA: TGTGCCAGTAGTACTAGCGGTACCTACGAGCAGTACTTC. As protein: CASSTSGTYEQYF.

V usage is TRBV7-9 and J usage is TRBJ2-1; a weak D match, TRBD1 (6 bases). V was trimmed by 1 base and J by 0 bases, leaving 19 bases between them. This CDR3 is 19 amino acids long. CDR1 is SEHNR and CDR2 is FQNEAQ in the germline V gene (reference sequence). DNA of the CDR3: TGTGCCAGCAGCTTAGTCCCAGGGGCTTCCCCTCTCTCCTACAATGAGCAGTTCTTC. This gives the protein CASSLVPGASPLSYNEQFF.

This clonotype has just one count. The gene calls are TRBV30 and TRBJ1-6; no clear D gene. The germline CDR1 and CDR2 sequences are GTSNPN and SVGIG (reference sequence). The CDR3 sequence is 17 residues long. V lost 0 bases to trimming and J lost 0 bases, with 12 bases between them. The CDR3 loop is CAWSVRRGISYNSPLHF. CDR3 DNA: TGTGCCTGGAGTGTACGACGGGGAATCTCCTATAATTCACCCCTCCACTTT.

The chain uses TRBV12-3 or TRBV12-4 and TRBJ2-1; no clear D. The CDR3 covers 17 residues. Trimming removed 3 bases at V and 4 bases at J, with 19 bases between. DNA for the CDR3: TGTGCCAGCAGTTTGAGTCCTTTGGGCTCAATATACAATGAGCAGTTCTTC. It is translated as CASSLSPLGSIYNEQFF.

This chain links TRBV6-5 with TRBJ2-5; weak D call: TRBD1 (6 bases). V lost 6 bases and J 1 base, leaving 15 bases between the germline ends. The CDR3 spans 15 residues. Germline-derived CDR1 and CDR2 are MNHEY and SVGAGI. In nucleotides, the CDR3 is TGTGCCAGCAGCTTAGAGGGACAAGCCCAAGAGACCCAGTACTTC. It translates to CASSLEGQAQETQYF.

The rearrangement links TRBV4-1 to TRBJ2-7; TRBD1 matches 10 bases. Looked up from germline, CDR1 is MGHRA and CDR2 is YSYEKL. This CDR3 has 16 amino acids. The V and J ends lost 0 bases and 4 bases, in that order; junction bases with no gene match: 6. DNA of the CDR3: TGCGCCAGCAGCCAAGATCTAGGACAGGGGGGATACGAGCAGTACTTC. This sequence encodes CASSQDLGQGGYEQYF.

The chain is built from TRBV5-6 and TRBJ2-1; 7 nucleotides line up with TRBD1. This CDR3 has 16 amino acids. V was clipped by 0 bases and J by 7 bases; unmatched bases: 10. Germline values: CDR1 SGHDT, CDR2 YYEEEE. The CDR3 loop is CASSLGQGVLENEQFF. The CDR3 region has the DNA TGTGCCAGCAGCTTGGGACAGGGAGTCCTGGAAAATGAGCAGTTCTTC.

The V gene is TRBV12-3 or TRBV12-4, the J gene TRBJ2-3; 7 bases fit TRBD2. The length of the CDR3 is 15 residues. V was pared by 5 bases and J by 8 bases, with 13 bases of the junction left unmatched. The CDR3 reads CASSPAGVSGGTQYF. For the CDR3, the DNA is TGTGCCAGCAGTCCGGCGGGGGTATCAGGAGGTACGCAGTATTTT.

This chain links TRBV27 with TRBJ1-5; D is uncertain. The V and J ends lost 5 bases and 0 bases respectively, with 20 bases between them. Germline V gene data show CDR1 as MNHEY and CDR2 as SMNVEV (reference sequence). The CDR3 covers 18 residues. The CDR3 DNA follows: TGTGCCAGCAGTGCATCCCCACACGGCCGGGATAGCAATCAGCCCCAGCATTTT. The encoded protein is CASSASPHGRDSNQPQHF.

The CDR3 loop is CASSASPRQVSHNEQFF. In DNA, the CDR3 is TGTGCCAGCAGCGCGTCCCCGAGACAGGTTTCCCACAATGAGCAGTTCTTC. The J gene is TRBJ2-1, the V gene TRBV9, with a tentative D call TRBD1 (6 bases). Deletions cut 3 bases from V and 5 bases from J, with 21 bases between. Germline values: CDR1 SGDLS, CDR2 YYNGEE. CDR3 length equals 17 residues.

V usage is TRBV4-1 and J usage is TRBJ2-7; D possibly corresponds to TRBD2 (7 bases). V was pared by 8 bases and J by 5 bases, with 10 bases between. Per the germline V gene, CDR1 is MGHRA and CDR2 is YSYEKL. The CDR3 has 11 residues. CDR3 in amino acids: CASGEGDEQYF. CDR3 nucleotides: TGCGCCAGCGGGGAGGGGGACGAGCAGTACTTC.